This T cell receptor beta chain was found in a study of blood T cell repertoires in COVID-19 (dated by TCRdb to about 2020). In terms of the full investigation: Collaborator samples came from the United States, Italy and Spain and covered acute and convalescent phases of COVID-19. The prospective study material was composed of cDNA or gDNA derived from T cells, B-cell-depleted T cells, or PBMCs. Subjects who had been exposed to COVID-19, were actively infected with it, or had recovered from it provided the deeply sampled blood TCRbeta repertoires that made up the dataset. The repertoires were released in a freely available public database meant as a resource for research on the immune response to SARS-CoV-2. Samples were obtained from the ongoing ImmuneRACE study (first 160 participants) and from approximately 1,200 subjects provided by 6 global collaborators. Sample metadata almost always included a de-identified subject ID, COVID-19 status, age in years and sex. Where available, HLA class I and class II types were obtained from metadata supplied by the sample provider rather than from assay-based typing.

CDR1 is given as SGHNT and CDR2 as YYREEE, both from the germline V gene (reference sequence). Measured from the cysteine to the phenylalanine, the CDR3 is 13 residues long. The DNA shown is the 39-base CDR3, in frame from base 1. The junction carries 14 bases between V and J, which are trimmed by 4 bases and 6 bases respectively. Results the study describes overall, beyond this receptor: Clinical and demographic metadata were provided uncurated, with the amount varying by source and participant.

Enrolling through a virtual design, the prospective study's participants ranged in age from roughly 18 to 90 years and lived across 20 to 25 United States geographic areas. Cohort assignment in the prospective study relied on participant-reported clinical history from a screening survey and a study questionnaire. A participant counted as exposed if, within 2 weeks of entering the study, that participant had been in contact with someone who had a PCR-confirmed or clinician-diagnosed COVID-19 case. Each participant in the prospective study had whole blood, serum and a nasopharyngeal or oropharyngeal swab collected by mobile phlebotomists. Participants in the prospective study had the option to provide additional blood draws and questionnaires over an approximately 2-month period. Prospective study blood samples were shipped either frozen or at room temperature before DNA extraction. As to this clone: It lacks a known antigen. No base qualities exist here, and no much larger clone lies one base off it.

TCRbeta CDR3 regions were amplified from genomic DNA using the immunoSEQ Assay, a bias-controlled multiplex PCR. In the original analysis: The number of nucleated cells in each sample was estimated by amplification of reference gene primers within the assay. To quantify the absolute abundance of each unique TCRbeta CDR3 rearrangement, sequence reads were collapsed and filtered. For each sample, productive Simpson clonality was calculated by taking the square root of Simpson's diversity index across productive rearrangements. The table was pulled from immuneACCESS by TCRdb, which kept in-frame rearrangements only. Such tables lose some clones; where checked, under half of the loss comes from unresolved V genes, and the rest has no known cause. V, J and clone size derive from that table, while D and trimming were established from the DNA sequence. This sample is represented by approximately 250,000 clones; 80% to 90% of them were singletons. The ten top clones hold around 3.2% of the sample.

This receptor chain uses TRBV5-4 and TRBJ2-7; TRBD2 is possibly the D segment (6 matching bases). This receptor was identified in a woman in her 40s who had been exposed to COVID-19. Sequencing was carried out using PBMCs or T cells enriched from blood (not recorded which). At the DNA level, the sequence is TGTGCCAGCAGCCCTTTTGGAGGGTTCGAGCAGTACTTC. This yields the protein CASSPFGGFEQYF.